These T cell receptor beta chains were read from a single sample in a study of shared clonotypes between healthy human individuals. The assay was immunoSEQ multiplex PCR, and TCRdb's table has in-frame clones only and misses some. The sample has around 430,000 clones, roughly 77% seen once. Source material: PBMCs. Source of these receptors: a woman aged 40-49 years in good health. Some clones in this sample may be carry-over from other donors' samples. Both conserved end residues are trimmed from each CDR3. A D gene is named only where the DNA matches it firmly.

ASRRDRGGSYEQY	TRBV6-5	TRBD1
ASSLRQNTEAF	TRBV13	NA
ASSERLAGMETQY	TRBV9	TRBD2
ASSPGRDSLSYEQY	TRBV18	TRBD1
ASGKTSGSYEQY	TRBV5-1	TRBD2
ASSLWRTGVPEAF	TRBV5-6	NA
ASSPGGGGDYEQY	TRBV9	TRBD2
ASSFSGRLGELF	TRBV2	TRBD2
ASNRGGLNTEAF	TRBV9	NA
ASSLHRQGFTDTQY	TRBV5-8	TRBD1
ASRTSGEETQY	TRBV10-2	TRBD2
ASSSGTANEQY	TRBV18	TRBD1
ASRPGQGANYGYT	TRBV6-5	TRBD1
AWSAGGTGLSPLH	TRBV30	TRBD1